Sequencing of this T cell receptor beta chain was carried out in a study of human versus mouse CDR3 diversity and MHC coevolution. Overall study: Between about 0.6 x 10^7 and 1.6 x 10^7 valid reads came from each sample. Study results and caveats: Human T cells underwent selection on six different MHC II alleles. The lowest clonal inequality scores came from most of the three human donors.

Trimming cost V 3 bases and J 6 bases, with 10 bases left between them. The V gene's germline CDR1 is SGHTA and CDR2 FQGTGA. This CDR3 has 13 residues. Concerning this clone itself: Its antigen is still unknown.

The table came from immunoSEQ multiplex PCR; TCRdb's copy has only in-frame clones and leaves some out. Among 45,000 to 75,000 clones listed, about 94% were seen once. The receptor comes from a person aged 55 to 75 in good health. V and J are TRBV7-3 and TRBJ2-3; TRBD2 might be the D (6 bases). Sequenced: naive CD4+ T cells from blood. Noted subset: CD45RO-negative CD62L-positive naive CD4 T cells. The CDR3 is CASSFRRGDTQYF. The CDR3 DNA sequence: TGTGCCAGCAGCTTCCGCCGGGGGGATACGCAGTATTTT.